Presented here are 18 T cell receptor beta chains from one specimen sequenced in a study of blood T cell repertoires in COVID-19. Assay used: immunoSEQ multiplex PCR; TCRdb lists only in-frame clones, some missing. The sample contains some 150,000 clones, roughly 80% of which appear only once. The sample was peripheral blood. The receptors derive from a middle-aged woman with active or convalescent COVID-19.

The chain employs TRBV7-2 and TRBJ2-1, with a possible D match to TRBD2 (5 bases). This CDR3 spans 16 amino acids. CDR1 SGHTA and CDR2 FQGNSA come from the germline V gene. Trimming removed 1 base from V and 9 bases from J, with 19 bases in between. In DNA form, the CDR3 reads TGTGCCAGCAGCTTAGGACTGGGAGCTGGGAGAAGTGAGCAGTTCTTC. Residues: CASSLGLGAGRSEQFF.

V usage is TRBV2 and J usage is TRBJ1-2, with D possibly TRBD1 on 5 matching bases. Germline CDR1 reads SNHLY; CDR2 reads FYNNEI. V was cut by 7 bases and J by 5 bases, with 17 bases left in between. The CDR3 loop spans 14 amino acids. In nucleotides, the CDR3 is TGTGCCAGCACCTTGGGCCTCCCAGGGTATGGCTACACCTTC. It is translated as CASTLGLPGYGYTF.

The chain is built from TRBV5-1 and TRBJ2-3; D perhaps matches TRBD1 (5 bases). The germline V gene encodes CDR1 SGHRS and CDR2 YFSETQ. The CDR3 consists of 14 residues. Trimming took off 0 bases at V and 4 bases at J, with 9 bases between the two ends. The CDR3 DNA is TGCGCCAGCAGCTTGGCAGGGTCGGCAGATACGCAGTATTTT. Protein: CASSLAGSADTQYF. Combining the CDR3 with reference TRBV5-1 and TRBJ2-3 gives the whole variable domain KAGVTQTPRYLIKTRGQQVTLSCSPISGHRSVSWYQQTPGQGLQFLFEYFSETQRNKGNFPGRFSGRQFSNSRSEMNVSTLELGDSALYLCASSLAGSADTQYFGPGTRLTVL.

The rearrangement uses TRBV2 and TRBJ1-1; D is uncertain. The V and J ends lost 3 bases and 1 base respectively, with 12 bases between them. Germline V gives CDR1 SNHLY, CDR2 FYNNEI. The length of the CDR3 is 15 residues. CDR3 nucleotides: TGTGCCAGCAGTGAGGCCGGGAGGACGAACACTGAAGCTTTCTTT. This encodes CASSEAGRTNTEAFF.

A few counts support this clone. The genes are TRBV6-2 or TRBV6-3 and TRBJ1-1, with D possibly TRBD1 on 5 matching bases. This CDR3 region has 14 residues. The ends were cut back, 2 bases at V and 0 bases at J, with 7 bases in the middle. In germline, CDR1 is MNHEY, CDR2 SVGEGT. The CDR3 is CASSYQGMNTEAFF. The CDR3 DNA is TGTGCCAGCAGTTACCAGGGCATGAACACTGAAGCTTTCTTT.

The chain joins TRBV27 to TRBJ2-1, with TRBD1 matching over 8 bases. The germline gives CDR1 MNHEY, CDR2 SMNVEV (reference sequence). The CDR3 extends over 15 amino acids. The junction had 2 bases not matched to a gene; V was cut back by 4 bases and J by 0 bases. This chain's CDR3 is CASSSTGVSYNEQFF. In DNA, the CDR3 is TGTGCCAGCAGTTCGACAGGGGTCTCCTACAATGAGCAGTTCTTC.

The chain carries TRBV18 and TRBJ2-1; 10 bases agree with TRBD2. CDR1 and CDR2 (germline): KGHSH, LQKENI. Germline trimming cut 4 bases from V and 0 bases from J; bases unmatched to any gene: 6. The CDR3 extends over 17 amino acids. The CDR3 coding sequence is TGTGCCAGCTCACAATACTCTAGCGGGAGCTCCTACAATGAGCAGTTCTTC. Translated, it gives CASSQYSSGSSYNEQFF.

The chain combines TRBV28 with TRBJ1-5; D is unresolved. Trimming took 5 bases from V and 2 from J, leaving 13 bases between them. Germline V gene data show CDR1 as MDHEN and CDR2 as SYDVKM. The CDR3 runs to 15 residues. CDR3 residues: CASSARGRRNQPQHF. DNA of the CDR3: TGTGCCAGCAGTGCCAGAGGCCGTCGCAATCAGCCCCAGCATTTT.

This clone was recorded a few times. The chain carries TRBV5-5 and TRBJ1-1; D is perhaps TRBD1 (6 bases). CDR1 and CDR2 (germline): SGHKS, YYEKEE (reference sequence). V was pared by 4 bases and J by 4 bases, with 14 bases between. The CDR3 has 14 amino acids. The CDR3 protein is CASSLPLGGTEAFF. The DNA for the CDR3 is TGTGCCAGCAGCCTACCTTTAGGGGGCACTGAAGCTTTCTTT.

The V gene is TRBV5-1, the J gene TRBJ2-1, with 12 bases identical to TRBD2. The CDR3 consists of 17 residues. Trimming at V came to 4 bases and at J to 4 bases, leaving 9 bases not matched to a gene. CDR1 is SGHRS and CDR2 is YFSETQ in the germline V gene. The CDR3: CASSPRTSGESYNEQFF. Written as DNA, the CDR3 is TGCGCCAGCAGCCCCCGGACTAGCGGGGAGTCTTACAATGAGCAGTTCTTC.

This clone was seen a single time. The gene calls are TRBV27 and TRBJ2-3; D may be TRBD1 (6 bases). This CDR3 has 16 residues. Trimming stripped 0 bases from V and 0 bases from J, with 10 bases between. Germline CDR1 and CDR2: MNHEY and SMNVEV (reference sequence). CDR3 DNA sequence: TGTGCCAGCAGTTTATCCAGGGGACCTAGCACAGATACGCAGTATTTT. Translated, it gives CASSLSRGPSTDTQYF.

The chain uses TRBV7-9 and TRBJ2-1; the D gene is possibly TRBD2 (6 bases). Deletions cut 5 bases from V and 8 bases from J, with 13 bases between. CDR3 size: 13 residues. Per germline, CDR1 SEHNR and CDR2 FQNEAQ (reference sequence). The CDR3 sequence is CASSPTRSDEQFF. The CDR3 DNA sequence: TGTGCCAGCAGCCCGACTAGGTCTGATGAGCAGTTCTTC.

CDR3 sequence (DNA): TGTGCCAGCAGCGCTTTATGGACACGAAGAAACACTGAAGCTTTCTTT. Encoded protein: CASSALWTRRNTEAFF. The V call is TRBV5-5, the J call TRBJ1-1; the D gene is possibly TRBD1 (5 bases). The germline gives CDR1 SGHKS, CDR2 YYEKEE (reference sequence). Trimming took 4 bases from V and 2 from J, leaving 18 bases between them. This CDR3 contains 16 residues.

CDR3 sequence: CASSFPRHNQPQHF. The CDR3 DNA follows: TGTGCCAGCAGTTTCCCTAGGCACAATCAGCCCCAGCATTTT. V and J are TRBV28 and TRBJ1-5, with no clear D. V was shortened by 3 bases and J by 3 bases, with 9 bases between the two germline ends. Per germline, CDR1 MDHEN and CDR2 SYDVKM. The CDR3 spans 14 residues.

The chain uses TRBV19 and TRBJ2-5, with 7 positions matching TRBD1. V lost 3 bases to trimming and J lost 2 bases; unmatched junction nucleotides: 6. CDR3 size: 15 residues. Germline V gives CDR1 LNHDA, CDR2 SQIVND (reference sequence). CDR3 in amino acids: CASSMNGRGQETQYF. The CDR3, as DNA: TGTGCCAGTAGTATGAATGGCAGGGGGCAAGAGACCCAGTACTTC.

This clone was picked up one time. The CDR3, as DNA: TGTGCCAGCAGTCCAATAGGGGACAGAGAGACCCAGTACTTC. Translating gives CASSPIGDRETQYF. The rearrangement joins TRBV27 to TRBJ2-5, with 7 bases lining up with TRBD1. The CDR3 extends over 14 amino acids. Germline loops: CDR1 MNHEY, CDR2 SMNVEV (reference sequence). The V and J ends lost 5 bases and 4 bases, in that order; junction bases with no gene match: 7.

The chain employs TRBV15 and TRBJ2-7; the match to TRBD1 covers 12 bases. There are 15 residues in the CDR3. Germline trimming cut 5 bases from V and 7 bases from J; bases unmatched to any gene: 9. Germline V gene sequence: CDR1 LNHNV, CDR2 YYDKDF (reference sequence). This CDR3 is CATSSRDRGLREQYF. CDR3 nucleotides: TGTGCCACCAGCTCCCGGGACAGGGGGCTCAGGGAGCAGTACTTC.

CDR3 sequence reads: CASSYEGLANNEQFF. DNA of the CDR3: TGTGCCAGCAGTTACGAGGGACTAGCGAACAATGAGCAGTTCTTC. The chain is built from TRBV6-5 and TRBJ2-1, with 10 positions matching TRBD2. Germline CDR1 is MNHEY and CDR2 is SVGAGI. The J segment lost 5 bases and the V segment lost 2 bases, leaving 3 bases of the junction unmatched. The length of the CDR3 is 15 residues.